The 26 T cell receptor beta chains below all came from one sample that was sequenced in a study of T cells after yellow fever vaccination (dated by TCRdb to between 2017 and 2020). The library was generated by 5' RACE. The sample was run on an Illumina HiSeq 2500. TCRdb reprocessed the public reads (quality trimming at Q25 with fastp, clone calling with MiXCR) and kept in-frame beta chains. Rows are combined by CDR3 protein, so each entry shows the most common genes and DNA. Within this sample are 300,000 to 400,000 distinct CDR3 sequences, with more than 8.5% of them counted one time only. Together, the top ten hold roughly 18% of the sample. The sample's treatment or condition label, decoded: live attenuated yellow fever vaccine strain. The sample in question was PBMCs, obtained on the day of the first yellow fever vaccination. The receptor set was obtained from a man between 18 and 29 years old who received the YFV17D yellow fever vaccine.

The rearrangement joins TRBV29-1 to TRBJ2-2, with TRBD2 as a possible D gene (6 bases). V dropped 7 bases and J dropped 5 bases, with 8 bases sitting between them. Germline CDR1 and CDR2: SQVTM and ANQGSEA. CDR3 size: 11 residues. The CDR3 bases are TGCAGCGGCGGGACTACCGGGGAGCTGTTTTTT. Residues: CSGGTTGELFF.

The chain is built from TRBV15 and TRBJ2-6; TRBD2 matches at 9 bases. The V segment lost 9 bases and the J segment 0 bases; nucleotides outside the gene matches: 12. From germline, CDR1 is LNHNV and CDR2 YYDKDF (reference sequence). This CDR3 region has 18 residues. The CDR3: CATEAGGTDFSGANVLTF. For the CDR3, the DNA is TGTGCCACGGAGGCGGGGGGGACGGATTTCTCTGGGGCCAACGTCCTGACTTTC.

J is TRBJ1-2 and V is TRBV6-2 or TRBV6-3; D is unclear. The CDR3 is made up of 13 amino acids. V gave up 2 bases and J gave up 0 bases, with 4 bases separating them. Germline V lookup: CDR1 MNHEY, CDR2 SVGEGT. CDR3 residues: CASSYGPNYGYTF. DNA for the CDR3: TGTGCCAGCAGTTACGGGCCTAACTATGGCTACACCTTC.

This rearrangement joins TRBV18 to TRBJ2-3, with 9 positions matching TRBD2. Germline CDR1 reads KGHSH; CDR2 reads LQKENI. The CDR3 has 16 amino acids. Germline trimming cut 1 base from V and 4 bases from J; bases unmatched to any gene: 6. CDR3: CASSPLGTSSADTQYF. In nucleotides, the CDR3 is TGTGCCAGCTCACCACTGGGGACTAGCTCCGCAGATACGCAGTATTTT.

V and J are TRBV7-2 and TRBJ2-3, with D possibly TRBD2 on 6 matching bases. The CDR3 consists of 14 residues. V gave up 3 bases and J gave up 4 bases, with 11 bases separating them. Germline lookup yields CDR1 SGHTA and CDR2 FQGNSA. CDR3 region: CASSFLGGPDTQYF. The CDR3 DNA sequence: TGTGCCAGCAGCTTCCTGGGAGGCCCAGATACGCAGTATTTT.

The V gene is TRBV7-9, the J gene TRBJ2-2; TRBD1 matches at 12 bases. Trimming cost V 4 bases and J 6 bases; bases outside gene matches: 6. The CDR3 is 16 amino acids. Germline V gene lookup returns CDR1 SEHNR and CDR2 FQNEAQ (reference sequence). Here the CDR3 DNA reads TGTGCCAGCAGCTCGCCGGGACAGGGGGCGTCCGGGGAGCTGTTTTTT. This codes for CASSSPGQGASGELFF.

The V call is TRBV5-1, the J call TRBJ2-1; D remains unclear. V was trimmed by 0 bases and J by 10 bases, leaving 5 bases between them. The CDR3 runs 11 residues. Germline CDR1 is SGHRS and CDR2 is YFSETQ. The CDR3 here is CASSLEVEQFF. CDR3 sequence (DNA): TGCGCCAGCAGCTTGGAAGTAGAGCAGTTCTTC.

This clonotype was picked up many times. The rearrangement uses TRBV29-1 and TRBJ2-3; D is possibly TRBD1 or TRBD2 (5 bases each). This CDR3 comprises 13 residues. Trimming took 6 bases from V and 3 from J, leaving 13 bases between them. Per germline, CDR1 SQVTM and CDR2 ANQGSEA. This CDR3 is CSVGAGWTDTQYF. The CDR3 DNA reads TGCAGCGTCGGGGCCGGGTGGACAGATACGCAGTATTTT.

There are many counts of this clonotype. This chain uses TRBV5-1 with TRBJ2-1; 8 bases match TRBD2. J was trimmed by 6 bases and V by 4 bases; bases with no gene match: 9. CDR1 is SGHRS and CDR2 is YFSETQ in the germline V gene. CDR3 length: 15 amino acids. The CDR3 DNA sequence: TGCGCCAGCAGCAGGCCGGGACTAGAGACCAATGAGCAGTTCTTC. Translation gives CASSRPGLETNEQFF. Full variable domain (rest looked up from reference TRBV5-1 and TRBJ2-1): KAGVTQTPRYLIKTRGQQVTLSCSPISGHRSVSWYQQTPGQGLQFLFEYFSETQRNKGNFPGRFSGRQFSNSRSEMNVSTLELGDSALYLCASSRPGLETNEQFFGPGTRLTVL.

This clonotype showed up just a few times. V usage is TRBV5-1 and J usage is TRBJ2-5; a possible D gene is TRBD1 (5 bases). Trimming took off 4 bases at V and 9 bases at J, with 16 bases between the two ends. The CDR3 has 13 amino acids. Germline CDR1 and CDR2: SGHRS and YFSETQ. In nucleotides, the CDR3 is TGCGCCAGCAGCACCCGGGCCGGCAGGGCCCAGTACTTC. Its translation is CASSTRAGRAQYF.

The chain combines TRBV5-1 with TRBJ2-5; maybe TRBD1 (6 bases). This CDR3 has 14 residues. In germline, CDR1 is SGHRS, CDR2 YFSETQ. V was pared by 4 bases and J by 5 bases, with 15 bases between. The CDR3 sequence: CASSDTGSAETQYF. The CDR3 region has the DNA TGCGCCAGCAGCGATACAGGGTCGGCGGAGACCCAGTACTTC.

This clonotype was recorded a few times. The gene calls are TRBV2 and TRBJ2-1; D is uncertain. This CDR3 spans 12 amino acids. Germline values: CDR1 SNHLY, CDR2 FYNNEI. V was pared by 7 bases and J by 4 bases, with 8 bases between. Written as DNA, the CDR3 is TGTGCCAGCAAGGGCGAGTACAATGAGCAGTTCTTC. Residues: CASKGEYNEQFF.

The genes are TRBV5-1 and TRBJ2-1, with 14 bases that match TRBD2. Trimming cost V 4 bases and J 7 bases; bases outside gene matches: 7. Germline V gene lookup returns CDR1 SGHRS and CDR2 YFSETQ. CDR3 length: 16 amino acids. CDR3 loop: CASSLGLAGAQNEQFF. Here the CDR3 DNA reads TGCGCCAGCAGCCTGGGACTAGCGGGGGCGCAGAATGAGCAGTTCTTC.

The chain carries TRBV9 and TRBJ2-3; the D gene could be TRBD1 or TRBD2 (5 bases each). V lost 0 bases to trimming and J lost 2 bases, with 13 bases between them. Germline V CDR1 and CDR2: SGDLS, YYNGEE. The CDR3 runs 16 residues. In DNA, the CDR3 is TGTGCCAGCAGCGTAGGACGGGGCACCTACACAGATACGCAGTATTTT. Translation: CASSVGRGTYTDTQYF.

This clonotype was counted many times. The gene calls are TRBV28 and TRBJ2-1; D remains unclear. Per germline, CDR1 MDHEN and CDR2 SYDVKM. The CDR3 contains 12 residues. Trimming took 7 bases from V and 5 from J, leaving 9 bases between them. The DNA of the CDR3 is TGTGCCAGCATGTGGGGAAACAATGAGCAGTTCTTC. Amino acid sequence: CASMWGNNEQFF. Using reference TRBV28 and TRBJ2-1 for the parts outside the CDR3, the full variable domain is DVKVTQSSRYLVKRTGEKVFLECVQDMDHENMFWYRQDPGLGLRLIYFSYDVKMKEKGDIPEGYSVSREKKERFSLILESASTNQTSMYLCASMWGNNEQFFGPGTRLTVL.

This clonotype appeared many times. The chain carries TRBV4-3 and TRBJ2-1, with D perhaps being TRBD1 or TRBD2 (6 bases each). Germline assignment: CDR1 LGHNA and CDR2 YSLEER. The CDR3 has 15 residues. Trimming removed 4 bases at V and 6 bases at J, with 16 bases between. CDR3 DNA: TGCGCCAGCAGCCGCGGACCGGGGGCATTCAATGAGCAGTTCTTC. The encoded protein is CASSRGPGAFNEQFF.

Many counts were recorded for this clonotype. V and J are TRBV7-3 and TRBJ2-2; 9 bases agree with TRBD1. Per the germline V gene, CDR1 is SGHTA and CDR2 is FQGTGA. Trimming cost V 4 bases and J 6 bases; bases outside gene matches: 6. The CDR3 runs 15 residues. CDR3 in DNA: TGTGCCAGCAGCTCCGGGACAGGGATTGCCGGGGAGCTGTTTTTT. Encoded protein: CASSSGTGIAGELFF.

In its sample, this clonotype was seen a few times. The CDR3 loop is CSVTGTGVDQPQHF. CDR3 DNA: TGCAGCGTTACCGGGACAGGGGTCGATCAGCCCCAGCATTTT. J is TRBJ1-5 and V is TRBV29-1; 10 nucleotides line up with TRBD1. V trimming: 5 bases; J trimming: 5 bases; junction bases outside the gene matches: 6. The CDR3 covers 14 residues. CDR1 is SQVTM, CDR2 ANQGSEA, per germline.

This clonotype appeared a single time. The rearrangement links TRBV12-3 or TRBV12-4 to TRBJ1-2; 8 bases align to TRBD1. Unmatched junction bases numbered 5, after V lost 1 base and J lost 4 bases. The CDR3 is 15 amino acids. CDR3 region: CASSLVQGAVYGYTF. The CDR3 bases are TGTGCCAGCAGTTTAGTTCAGGGGGCAGTCTATGGCTACACCTTC.

This rearrangement joins TRBV4-3 to TRBJ2-3; D is unclear. CDR1 is LGHNA and CDR2 is YSLEER in the germline V gene. Deletions cut 2 bases from V and 2 bases from J, with 11 bases between. The CDR3 is 15 amino acids. The CDR3: CASSQRTAITDTQYF. The CDR3 DNA reads as TGCGCCAGCAGCCAAAGAACGGCTATCACAGATACGCAGTATTTT.

The chain carries TRBV14 and TRBJ2-1; D unclear. Germline V gene data show CDR1 as SGHDN and CDR2 as FVKESK. The CDR3 totals 14 residues. V was shortened by 3 bases and J by 1 base, with 7 bases between the two germline ends. For the CDR3, the DNA is TGTGCCAGCAGCCATCGAGGATCCTACAATGAGCAGTTCTTC. This gives the protein CASSHRGSYNEQFF.

This clonotype was seen a few times. V is TRBV4-3 and J is TRBJ2-7; D call uncertain. The V gene's germline CDR1 is LGHNA and CDR2 YSLEER. V shed 0 bases and J shed 7 bases, with 16 bases lying between them. This CDR3 comprises 15 residues. CDR3 nucleotides: TGCGCCAGCAGCCAAGAGGCACATACCGCCGCTGAGCAGTACTTC. It yields the protein CASSQEAHTAAEQYF.

The genes are TRBV11-2 and TRBJ2-1; 7 bases match TRBD1. The germline gives CDR1 SGHAT, CDR2 FQNNGV. The CDR3 consists of 12 residues. Trimming removed 6 bases from V and 7 bases from J; junction bases left unmatched: 3. The CDR3 nucleotides are TGTGCCAGCAGTCAGGGGGTAAATGAGCAGTTCTTC. Translating it yields CASSQGVNEQFF. Supplemented by reference TRBV11-2 and TRBJ2-1, the full variable domain reads EAGVAQSPRYKIIEKRQSVAFWCNPISGHATLYWYQQILGQGPKLLIQFQNNGVVDDSQLPKDRFSAERLKGVDSTLKIQPAKLEDSAVYLCASSQGVNEQFFGPGTRLTVL.

This chain connects TRBV12-3 or TRBV12-4 to TRBJ1-6; 7 positions agree with TRBD1. V lost 6 bases and J lost 7; bases outside the gene matches: 6. The CDR3 totals 14 residues. The chain's CDR3 is CASRPDRENSPLHF. In DNA, the CDR3 is TGTGCCAGCAGGCCTGACAGGGAAAATTCACCCCTCCACTTT.

This clonotype was picked up a small number of times. V gene TRBV7-7 combines with J gene TRBJ2-6; tentatively, D is TRBD1 or TRBD2 (5 bases each). CDR3 length: 17 residues. Germline V gives CDR1 SSHAT, CDR2 FNYEAQ (reference sequence). The V and J ends lost 5 bases and 0 bases respectively, with 14 bases between them. The CDR3 DNA reads as TGTGCCAGCAGCGCCAGGGAGCCACTCTCTGGGGCCAACGTCCTGACTTTC. Its translation is CASSAREPLSGANVLTF.

V is TRBV5-8 and J is TRBJ2-3; D ambiguous. Trimming stripped 4 bases from V and 2 bases from J, with 17 bases between. Germline V lookup: CDR1 SGHTS, CDR2 YDEGEE. The CDR3 sequence is 16 residues long. The CDR3 DNA reads TGTGCCAGCAGCCCTTCGGTTCTCATCCCCACAGATACGCAGTATTTT. It translates to CASSPSVLIPTDTQYF.